This T cell receptor beta chain originates from a study of blood T cell repertoires in COVID-19. Cohort 3 recovered donors had two negative PCRs, clearance, or symptom resolution. In the authors' workflow: Estimates of nucleated cell counts were drawn from the amplification of reference gene primers. Clones were read by immunoSEQ multiplex PCR, and TCRdb kept only the in-frame ones, dropping some. V and J calls and clone size are copied from that table; D and trimming were computed from the DNA. The data contain roughly 310,000 clones, more than 90% of them singletons. In its sample, this clone was seen once. Germline loops: CDR1 MNHEY, CDR2 SVGEGT. The germline V and J ends were trimmed by 6 bases and 6 bases, with 15 bases remaining between them. CDR3 length: 14 amino acids.

Sequencing was carried out using PBMCs or T cells enriched from blood (not recorded which). This sequence was found in a man in his sixties who had recovered from COVID-19. This rearrangement joins TRBV6-2 or TRBV6-3 to TRBJ1-5; tentative D call: TRBD1 (6 bases). CDR3 region: CASSNHRVGQPQHF. The CDR3 coding sequence is TGTGCCAGCAGCAATCACAGGGTCGGTCAGCCCCAGCATTTT.